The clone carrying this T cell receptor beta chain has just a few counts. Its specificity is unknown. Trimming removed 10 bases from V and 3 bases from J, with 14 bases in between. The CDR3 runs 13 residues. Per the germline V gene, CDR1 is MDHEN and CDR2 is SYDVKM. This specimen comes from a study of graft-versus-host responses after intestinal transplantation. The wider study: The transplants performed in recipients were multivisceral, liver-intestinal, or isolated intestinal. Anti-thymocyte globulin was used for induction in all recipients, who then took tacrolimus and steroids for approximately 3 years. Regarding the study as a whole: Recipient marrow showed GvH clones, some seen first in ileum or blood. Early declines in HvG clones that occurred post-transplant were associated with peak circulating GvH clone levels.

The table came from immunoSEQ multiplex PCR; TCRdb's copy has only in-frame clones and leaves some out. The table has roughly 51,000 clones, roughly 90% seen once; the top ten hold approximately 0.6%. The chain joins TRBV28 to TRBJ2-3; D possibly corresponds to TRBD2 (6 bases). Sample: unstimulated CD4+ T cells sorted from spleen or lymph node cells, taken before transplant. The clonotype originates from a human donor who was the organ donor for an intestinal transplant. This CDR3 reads CATRTGGTDTQYF. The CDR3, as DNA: TGTGCCACGAGGACCGGAGGGACAGATACGCAGTATTTT.